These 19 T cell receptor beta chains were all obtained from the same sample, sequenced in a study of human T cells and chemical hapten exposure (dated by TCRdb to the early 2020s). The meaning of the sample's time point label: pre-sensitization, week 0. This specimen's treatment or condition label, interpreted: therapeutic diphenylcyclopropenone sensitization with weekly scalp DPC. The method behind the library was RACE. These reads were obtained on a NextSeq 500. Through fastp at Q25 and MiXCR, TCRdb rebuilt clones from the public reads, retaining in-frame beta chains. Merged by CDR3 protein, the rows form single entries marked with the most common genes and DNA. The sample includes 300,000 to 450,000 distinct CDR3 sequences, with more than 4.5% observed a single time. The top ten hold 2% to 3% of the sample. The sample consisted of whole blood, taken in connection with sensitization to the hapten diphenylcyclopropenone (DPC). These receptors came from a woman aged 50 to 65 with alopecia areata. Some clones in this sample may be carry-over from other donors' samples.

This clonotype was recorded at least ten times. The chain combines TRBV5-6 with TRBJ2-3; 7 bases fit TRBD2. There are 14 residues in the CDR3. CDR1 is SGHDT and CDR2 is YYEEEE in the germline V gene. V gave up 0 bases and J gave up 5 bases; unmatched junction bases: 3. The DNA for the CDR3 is TGTGCCAGCAGCTTGGGGCCTAGCGGAGATACGCAGTATTTT. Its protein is CASSLGPSGDTQYF.

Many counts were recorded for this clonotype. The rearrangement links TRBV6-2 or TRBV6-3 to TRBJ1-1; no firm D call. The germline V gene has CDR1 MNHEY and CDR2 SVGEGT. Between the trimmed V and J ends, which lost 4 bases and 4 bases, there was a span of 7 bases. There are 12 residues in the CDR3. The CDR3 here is CASSWAATEAFF. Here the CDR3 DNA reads TGTGCCAGCAGTTGGGCGGCCACTGAAGCTTTCTTT.

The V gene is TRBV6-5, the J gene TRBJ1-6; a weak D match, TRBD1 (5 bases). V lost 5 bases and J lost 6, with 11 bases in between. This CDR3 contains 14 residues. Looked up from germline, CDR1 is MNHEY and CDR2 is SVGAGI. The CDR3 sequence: CASSPGLPNSPLHF. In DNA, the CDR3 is TGTGCCAGCAGTCCGGGGCTCCCTAATTCACCCCTCCACTTT.

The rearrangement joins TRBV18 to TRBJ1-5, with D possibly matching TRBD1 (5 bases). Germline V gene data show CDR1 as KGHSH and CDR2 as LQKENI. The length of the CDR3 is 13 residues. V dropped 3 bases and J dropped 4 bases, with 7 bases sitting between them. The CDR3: CASSPGLNQPQHF. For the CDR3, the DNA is TGTGCCAGCTCACCGGGACTGAATCAGCCCCAGCATTTT.

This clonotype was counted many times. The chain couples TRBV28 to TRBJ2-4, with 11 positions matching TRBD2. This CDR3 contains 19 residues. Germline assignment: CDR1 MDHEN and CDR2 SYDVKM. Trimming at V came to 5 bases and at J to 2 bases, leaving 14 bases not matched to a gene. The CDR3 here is CASSPQGLAGGSTKNIQYF. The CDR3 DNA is TGTGCCAGCAGTCCTCAGGGCTTAGCGGGAGGGTCGACCAAAAACATTCAGTACTTC.

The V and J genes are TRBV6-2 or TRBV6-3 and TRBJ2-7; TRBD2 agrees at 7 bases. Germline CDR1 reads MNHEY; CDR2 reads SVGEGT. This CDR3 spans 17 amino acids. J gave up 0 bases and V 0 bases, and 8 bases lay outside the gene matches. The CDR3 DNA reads TGTGCCAGCAGTTACTCGGTGGGAGGGACCGTCTCCTACGAGCAGTACTTC. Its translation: CASSYSVGGTVSYEQYF.

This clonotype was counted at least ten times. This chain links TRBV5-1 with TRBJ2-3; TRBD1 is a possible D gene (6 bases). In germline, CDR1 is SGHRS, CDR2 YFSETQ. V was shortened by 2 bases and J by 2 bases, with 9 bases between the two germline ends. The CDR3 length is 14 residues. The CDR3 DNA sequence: TGCGCCAGCAGCTTTAACAGGGACACAGATACGCAGTATTTT. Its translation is CASSFNRDTDTQYF. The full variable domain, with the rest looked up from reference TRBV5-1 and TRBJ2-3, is KAGVTQTPRYLIKTRGQQVTLSCSPISGHRSVSWYQQTPGQGLQFLFEYFSETQRNKGNFPGRFSGRQFSNSRSEMNVSTLELGDSALYLCASSFNRDTDTQYFGPGTRLTVL.

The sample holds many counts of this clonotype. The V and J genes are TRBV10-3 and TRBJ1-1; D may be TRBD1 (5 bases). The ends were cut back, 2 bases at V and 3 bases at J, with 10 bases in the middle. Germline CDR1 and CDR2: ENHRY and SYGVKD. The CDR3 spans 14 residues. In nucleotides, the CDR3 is TGTGCCATCAGTGAGGGGCAGGGCCACACTGAAGCTTTCTTT. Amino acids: CAISEGQGHTEAFF.

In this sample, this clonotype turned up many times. CDR3 in DNA: TGTGCCAGCAGTTTAGCGGCGGTCGAGCAGTTCTTC. This gives the protein CASSLAAVEQFF. V usage is TRBV6-2 or TRBV6-3 and J usage is TRBJ2-1; D may be TRBD2 (6 bases). The CDR3 sequence is 12 residues long. Germline V CDR1 and CDR2: MNHEY, SVGEGT. The V gene lost 4 bases and the J gene lost 10 bases, with 11 bases spanning the gap.

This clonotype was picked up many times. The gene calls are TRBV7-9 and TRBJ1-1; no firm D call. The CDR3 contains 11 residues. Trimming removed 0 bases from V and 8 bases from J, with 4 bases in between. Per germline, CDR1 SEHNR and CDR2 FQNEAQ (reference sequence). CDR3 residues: CASSLAGEAFF. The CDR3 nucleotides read TGTGCCAGCAGCTTAGCAGGGGAAGCTTTCTTT.

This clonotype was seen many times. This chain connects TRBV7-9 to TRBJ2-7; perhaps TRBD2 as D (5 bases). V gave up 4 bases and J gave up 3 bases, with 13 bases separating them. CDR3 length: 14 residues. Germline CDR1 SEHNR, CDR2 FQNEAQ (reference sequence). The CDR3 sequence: CASSSRTAIYEQYF. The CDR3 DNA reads TGTGCCAGCAGCTCTCGGACTGCTATCTACGAGCAGTACTTC.

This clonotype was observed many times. The CDR3 loop reads CASSQGLGDNSPLHF. The CDR3 DNA reads as TGCGCCAGCAGCCAAGGACTGGGGGATAATTCACCCCTCCACTTT. The V and J genes are TRBV4-1 and TRBJ1-6; D is possibly TRBD1 (5 bases). The V gene lost 1 base and the J gene lost 5 bases, with 9 bases spanning the gap. This CDR3 comprises 15 residues. Germline V gene lookup returns CDR1 MGHRA and CDR2 YSYEKL.

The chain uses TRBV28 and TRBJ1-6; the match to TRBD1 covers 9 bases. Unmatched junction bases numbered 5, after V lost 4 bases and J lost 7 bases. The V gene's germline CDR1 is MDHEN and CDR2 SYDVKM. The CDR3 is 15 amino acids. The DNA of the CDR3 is TGTGCCAGCAGTTCACAGGGGGCGAGCAATTCACCCCTCCACTTT. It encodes CASSSQGASNSPLHF.

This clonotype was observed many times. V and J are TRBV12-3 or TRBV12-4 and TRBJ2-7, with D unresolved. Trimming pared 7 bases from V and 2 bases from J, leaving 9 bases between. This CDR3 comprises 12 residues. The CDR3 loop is CASTAGTYEQYF. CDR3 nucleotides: TGTGCCAGCACCGCCGGTACCTACGAGCAGTACTTC.

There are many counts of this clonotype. The CDR3 sequence: CSVEGSGALNYNEQFF. CDR3 in DNA: TGCAGCGTTGAAGGATCTGGCGCTTTAAACTACAATGAGCAGTTCTTC. The V call is TRBV29-1, the J call TRBJ2-1; D gene ambiguous. V was cut by 1 base and J by 3 bases, with 16 bases left in between. CDR3 length: 16 amino acids. Germline V CDR1 and CDR2: SQVTM, ANQGSEA.

CDR3 sequence: CSAIPSSGQTYEQYF. CDR3 nucleotides: TGCAGTGCTATACCCTCCTCCGGACAAACCTACGAGCAGTACTTC. This chain uses TRBV20-1 with TRBJ2-7; a possible D gene is TRBD1 (5 bases). The CDR3 spans 15 residues. CDR1 is DFQATT and CDR2 is SNEGSKA in the germline V gene (reference sequence). V shed 4 bases and J shed 2 bases, with 18 bases lying between them.

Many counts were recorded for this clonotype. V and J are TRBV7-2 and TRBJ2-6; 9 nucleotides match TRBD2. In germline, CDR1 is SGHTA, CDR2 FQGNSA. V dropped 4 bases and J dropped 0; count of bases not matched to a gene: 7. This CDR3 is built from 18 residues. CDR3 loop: CASSSRTSARSGANVLTF. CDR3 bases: TGTGCCAGCAGCTCCCGGACTAGCGCCCGCTCTGGGGCCAACGTCCTGACTTTC.

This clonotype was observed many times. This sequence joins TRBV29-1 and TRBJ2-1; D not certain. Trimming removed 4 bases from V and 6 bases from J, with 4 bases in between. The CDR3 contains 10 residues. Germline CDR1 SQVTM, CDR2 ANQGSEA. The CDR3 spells CSVVPNEQFF. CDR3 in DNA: TGCAGCGTTGTTCCCAATGAGCAGTTCTTC.

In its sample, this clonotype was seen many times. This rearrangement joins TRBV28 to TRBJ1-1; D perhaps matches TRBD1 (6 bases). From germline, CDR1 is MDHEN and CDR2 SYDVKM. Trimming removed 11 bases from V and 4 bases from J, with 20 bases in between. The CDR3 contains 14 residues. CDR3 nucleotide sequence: TGTGCCCTCTCCTCCTTCAGGGGCCCCACTGAAGCTTTCTTT. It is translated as CALSSFRGPTEAFF.